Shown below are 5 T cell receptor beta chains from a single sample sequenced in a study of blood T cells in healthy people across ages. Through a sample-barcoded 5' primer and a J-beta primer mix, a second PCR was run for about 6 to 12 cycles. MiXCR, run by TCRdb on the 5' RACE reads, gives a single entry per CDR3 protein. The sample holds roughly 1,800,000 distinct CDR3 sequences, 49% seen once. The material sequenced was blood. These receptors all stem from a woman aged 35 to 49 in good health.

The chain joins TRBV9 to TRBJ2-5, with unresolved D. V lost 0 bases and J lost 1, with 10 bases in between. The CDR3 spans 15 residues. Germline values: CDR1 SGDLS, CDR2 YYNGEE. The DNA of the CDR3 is TGTGCCAGCAGCGTAGGCAGGATAGTCCAAGAGACCCAGTACTTC. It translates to CASSVGRIVQETQYF.

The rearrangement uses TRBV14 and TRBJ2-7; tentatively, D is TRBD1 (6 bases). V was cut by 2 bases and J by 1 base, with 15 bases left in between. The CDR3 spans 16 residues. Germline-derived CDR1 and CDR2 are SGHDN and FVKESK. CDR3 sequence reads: CASSQIGQLHSYEQYF. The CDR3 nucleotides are TGTGCCAGCAGCCAAATTGGACAGTTACATTCCTACGAGCAGTACTTC.

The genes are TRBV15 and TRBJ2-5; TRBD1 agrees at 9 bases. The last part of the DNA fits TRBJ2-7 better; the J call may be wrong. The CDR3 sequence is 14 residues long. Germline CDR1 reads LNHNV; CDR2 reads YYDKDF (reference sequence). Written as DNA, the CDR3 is TGTGCCACCAGCAGTCGGACAGGGGCCTACGAGCAGTACTTC. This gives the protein CATSSRTGAYEQYF.

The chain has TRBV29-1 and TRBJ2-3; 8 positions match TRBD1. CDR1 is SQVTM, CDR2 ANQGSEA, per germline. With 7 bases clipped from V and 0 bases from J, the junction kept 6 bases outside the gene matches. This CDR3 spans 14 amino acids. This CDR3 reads CSGRTGTSTDTQYF. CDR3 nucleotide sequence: TGCAGCGGAAGGACAGGGACTAGCACAGATACGCAGTATTTT.

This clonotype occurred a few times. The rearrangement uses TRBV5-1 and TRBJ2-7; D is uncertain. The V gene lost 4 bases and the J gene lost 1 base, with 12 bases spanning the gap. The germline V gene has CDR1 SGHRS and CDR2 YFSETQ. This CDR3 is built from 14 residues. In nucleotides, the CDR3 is TGCGCCAGCAGCCAGCTTGTCAGTTCCTACGAGCAGTACTTC. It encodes CASSQLVSSYEQYF. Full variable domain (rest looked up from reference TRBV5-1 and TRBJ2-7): KAGVTQTPRYLIKTRGQQVTLSCSPISGHRSVSWYQQTPGQGLQFLFEYFSETQRNKGNFPGRFSGRQFSNSRSEMNVSTLELGDSALYLCASSQLVSSYEQYFGPGTRLTVT.